The clone carrying this T cell receptor (beta chain) turned up a few times. The V gene's germline CDR1 is SGHRS and CDR2 YFSETQ. The CDR3 totals 17 residues. The V and J ends lost 4 bases and 5 bases respectively, with 24 bases between them. The record originates from a study of T cells in Graves' hyperthyroidism and ophthalmopathy. Amplification of TCR beta CDR3 regions was performed using RNA transcripts as template. The study used the HTBI primer set for a first-round RT-PCR of the TCR CDR3. One entry per CDR3 protein, called by TCRdb with MiXCR from the multiplex PCR reads. The repertoire includes about 560,000 distinct CDR3 sequences, about a sixth of them detected once, and more than 15% sits in the top ten.

This sequence was found in a woman under 30 with Graves' hyperthyroidism. The gene calls are TRBV5-1 and TRBJ2-5; TRBD1 or TRBD2 may be the D gene (5 bases each). Material for sequencing was blood. CDR3 nucleotide sequence: TGCGCCAGCAGCCCCAGCCGAGGGACCGGGCCGGGGGAGACCCAGTACTTC. This encodes CASSPSRGTGPGETQYF. Looking up the rest from reference TRBV5-1 and TRBJ2-5 gives the full variable domain: KAGVTQTPRYLIKTRGQQVTLSCSPISGHRSVSWYQQTPGQGLQFLFEYFSETQRNKGNFPGRFSGRQFSNSRSEMNVSTLELGDSALYLCASSPSRGTGPGETQYFGPGTRLLVL.